Sequencing of this T cell receptor (beta chain) was carried out in a study of blood T cells in healthy people across ages. Whole-study results and caveats: A strong correlation between TCR beta diversity and naive T cell percentage was seen. Diversity of TCR beta per million T cells declined in a roughly linear way with age.

This clonotype was detected many times. Its specificity is not known. Combining a sample-barcoded 5' primer with a J-beta primer mix, a second PCR ran for about 6 to 12 cycles. Each CDR3 protein gets one entry after TCRdb re-called the 5' RACE reads with MiXCR. The sample lists roughly 1.7 million distinct CDR3 sequences; around 36% were seen once. Germline V gives CDR1 SQVTM, CDR2 ANQGSEA. The junction had 13 bases not matched to a gene; V was cut back by 4 bases and J by 0 bases. The CDR3 is 17 residues long. The chain recombines TRBV29-1 with TRBJ2-7, with 9 bases matching TRBD1. This TCR came from a woman aged 25-40 years in good health. The sample consisted of blood. The CDR3 DNA follows: TGCAGCGTTGTTTCCCCCCGGGACAGGGAGAGCTCCTACGAGCAGTACTTC. It encodes CSVVSPRDRESSYEQYF.